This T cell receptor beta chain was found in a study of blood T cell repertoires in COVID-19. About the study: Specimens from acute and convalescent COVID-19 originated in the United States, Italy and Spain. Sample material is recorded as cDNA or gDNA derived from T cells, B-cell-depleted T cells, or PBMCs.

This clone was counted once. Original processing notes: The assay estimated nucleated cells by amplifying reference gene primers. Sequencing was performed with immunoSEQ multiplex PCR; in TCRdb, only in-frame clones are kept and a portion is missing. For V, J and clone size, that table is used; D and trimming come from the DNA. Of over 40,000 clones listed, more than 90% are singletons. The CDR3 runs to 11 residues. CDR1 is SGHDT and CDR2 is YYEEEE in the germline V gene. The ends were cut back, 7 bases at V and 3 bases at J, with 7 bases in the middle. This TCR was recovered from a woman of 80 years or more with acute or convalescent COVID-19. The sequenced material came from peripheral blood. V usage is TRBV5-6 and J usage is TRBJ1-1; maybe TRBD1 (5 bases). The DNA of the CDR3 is TGTGCCAGCCTCAGGGACACTGAAGCTTTCTTT. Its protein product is CASLRDTEAFF.